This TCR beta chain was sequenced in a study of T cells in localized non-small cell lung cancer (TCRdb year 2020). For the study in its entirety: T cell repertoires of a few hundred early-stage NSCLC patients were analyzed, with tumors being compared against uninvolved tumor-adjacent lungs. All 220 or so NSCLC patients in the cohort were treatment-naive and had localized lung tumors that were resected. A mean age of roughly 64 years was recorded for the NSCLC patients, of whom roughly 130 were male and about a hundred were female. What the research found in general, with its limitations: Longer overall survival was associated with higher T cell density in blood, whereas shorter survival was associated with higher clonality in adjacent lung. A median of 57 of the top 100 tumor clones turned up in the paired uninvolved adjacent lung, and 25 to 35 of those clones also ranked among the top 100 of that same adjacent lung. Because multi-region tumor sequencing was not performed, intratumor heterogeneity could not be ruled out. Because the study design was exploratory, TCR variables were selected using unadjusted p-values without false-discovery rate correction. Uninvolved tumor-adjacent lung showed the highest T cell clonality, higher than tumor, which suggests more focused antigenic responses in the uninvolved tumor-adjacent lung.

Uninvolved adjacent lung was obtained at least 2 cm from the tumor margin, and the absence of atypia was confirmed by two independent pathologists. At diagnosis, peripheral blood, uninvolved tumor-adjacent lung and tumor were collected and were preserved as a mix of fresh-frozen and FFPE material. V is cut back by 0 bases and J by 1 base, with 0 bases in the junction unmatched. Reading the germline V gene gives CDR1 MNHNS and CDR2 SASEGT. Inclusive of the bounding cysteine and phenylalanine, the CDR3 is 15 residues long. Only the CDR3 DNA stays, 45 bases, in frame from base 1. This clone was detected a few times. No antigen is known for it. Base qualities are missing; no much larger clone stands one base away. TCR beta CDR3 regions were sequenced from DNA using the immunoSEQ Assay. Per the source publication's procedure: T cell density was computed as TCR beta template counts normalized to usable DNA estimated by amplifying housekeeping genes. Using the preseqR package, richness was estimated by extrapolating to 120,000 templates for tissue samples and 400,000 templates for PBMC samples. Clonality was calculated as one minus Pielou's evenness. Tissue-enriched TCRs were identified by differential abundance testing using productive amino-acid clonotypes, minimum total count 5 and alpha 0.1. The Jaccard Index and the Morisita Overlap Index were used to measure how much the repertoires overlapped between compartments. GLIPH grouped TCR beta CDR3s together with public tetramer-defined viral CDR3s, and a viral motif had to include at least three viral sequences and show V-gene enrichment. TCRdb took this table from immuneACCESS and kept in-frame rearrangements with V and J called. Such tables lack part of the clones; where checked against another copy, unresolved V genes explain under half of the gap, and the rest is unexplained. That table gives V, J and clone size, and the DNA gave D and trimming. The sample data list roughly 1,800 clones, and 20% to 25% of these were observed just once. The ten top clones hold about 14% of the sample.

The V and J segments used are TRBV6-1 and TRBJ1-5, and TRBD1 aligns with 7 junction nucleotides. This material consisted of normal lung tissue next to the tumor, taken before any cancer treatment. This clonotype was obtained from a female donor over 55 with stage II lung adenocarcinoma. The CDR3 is CASSEAQGSNQPQHF. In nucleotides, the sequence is TGTGCCAGCAGTGAAGCACAGGGGAGCAATCAGCCCCAGCATTTT.